These 24 T cell receptor beta chains were sequenced from one sample in a study of Graves' ophthalmopathy and Graves' hyperthyroidism (dated by TCRdb to the late 2010s). Sequencing relied on an Illumina HiSeq 2000. For repertoire sequencing, TCR beta CDR3 regions were amplified from RNA transcripts. The first round of RT-PCR was done with HTBI primers and the Qiagen OneStep RT-PCR kit, and was followed by a second round of multiplex PCR, then size selection and purification. TCRdb trimmed public reads at Q25 via fastp, called clones via MiXCR and kept in-frame beta chains. CDR3 protein sequences are deduplicated, and each keeps its most common genes and DNA. The sample data list fewer than 650,000 distinct CDR3 sequences, and 22% of these were observed just once. The top ten hold approximately 7.7% of the sample. The material sequenced was peripheral blood. Receptors were obtained from a woman in her late teens or twenties with stable Graves' hyperthyroidism. Some clones in this sample may be carry-over from other donors' samples. Donor details come from another sample of the same person, matched by shared clones.

This chain links TRBV12-3 or TRBV12-4 with TRBJ2-7, with D possibly being TRBD2 (6 bases). The CDR3 has 15 amino acids. Between the trimmed V and J ends, which lost 3 bases and 1 base, there was a span of 13 bases. CDR3 residues: CASSLPGDGSYEQYF. DNA for the CDR3: TGTGCCAGCAGTTTGCCGGGGGACGGATCCTACGAGCAGTACTTC.

About this clonotype: Mismatch with germline at one junction end may stem from a read error. The J gene is TRBJ1-5, the V gene TRBV7-6; D gene uncertain. The CDR3 is made up of 14 amino acids. Germline V CDR1 and CDR2: SGHVS, FNYEAQ. CDR3 region: CASSSLGRNQPQQF. DNA for the CDR3: TGTGCCAGCAGCTCTCTGGGGAGGAATCAGCCCCAGCAGTTT.

The chain is built from TRBV19 and TRBJ1-5, with TRBD1 matching 8 bases. The CDR3 is 16 amino acids. CDR1 is LNHDA and CDR2 is SQIVND in the germline V gene (reference sequence). V was pared by 5 bases and J by 4 bases, with 10 bases of the junction left unmatched. CDR3 coding DNA: TGTGCCAGTAGTGTGGGGACAGGCTTTAGGAATCAGCCCCAGCATTTT. This codes for CASSVGTGFRNQPQHF.

This clonotype was counted ten times or more. V usage is TRBV12-3 or TRBV12-4 and J usage is TRBJ1-2; tentative D call: TRBD1 (5 bases). This CDR3 contains 13 residues. V lost 5 bases and J lost 5, with 12 bases in between. The CDR3 spells CASSLGQGYGYTF. The CDR3, as DNA: TGTGCCAGCAGTCTCGGGCAGGGATATGGCTACACCTTC.

This clonotype was detected many times. This rearrangement joins TRBV18 to TRBJ1-2; D remains ambiguous. The CDR3 sequence is 15 residues long. Trimming left V 3 bases short and J 2 bases short, with 13 bases between. Germline lookup yields CDR1 KGHSH and CDR2 LQKENI. This chain's CDR3 is CASSPVQTKNYGYTF. In DNA, the CDR3 is TGTGCCAGCTCACCTGTACAGACCAAGAACTATGGCTACACCTTC.

Concerning this clonotype: With a much larger clone just one base away, this may be a read error. The chain recombines TRBV7-2 with TRBJ2-2, with 7 bases identical to TRBD1. V lost 4 bases and J lost 4; bases outside the gene matches: 6. The germline V gene has CDR1 SGHTA and CDR2 FQGNSA. The CDR3 is 15 residues long. The chain's CDR3 is CASSSTAGGTGELFF. The CDR3 bases are TGTGCCAGCAGCTCCACAGCAGGGGGCACCGGGGAGCTGTTTTTT.

This clonotype was observed at least ten times. Mismatch with germline at one junction end may stem from a read error. CDR3 DNA sequence: TGCAGTACTCTGACAGGCGGGAACACCGGAGAGCTGTTTTTT. This encodes CSTLTGGNTGELFF. The genes are TRBV20-1 and TRBJ2-2; D tentatively fits TRBD1 or TRBD2 (6 bases each). The CDR3 contains 14 residues. The germline gives CDR1 DFQATT, CDR2 SNEGSKA (reference sequence).

There are many counts of this clonotype. The chain is built from TRBV2 and TRBJ1-6; possible D gene TRBD1, 5 bases. Germline V gene lookup returns CDR1 SNHLY and CDR2 FYNNEI. V lost 4 bases and J lost 4, with 11 bases in between. There are 15 residues in the CDR3. Here the CDR3 DNA reads TGTGCCAGCAGTGTGGTAAGGGGTTATAATTCACCCCTCCACTTT. Translating it yields CASSVVRGYNSPLHF. The entire variable domain, with the rest obtained from reference TRBV2 and TRBJ1-6, is as follows: EPEVTQTPSHQVTQMGQEVILRCVPISNHLYFYWYRQILGQKVEFLVSFYNNEISEKSEIFDDQFSVERPDGSNFTLKIRSTKLEDSAMYFCASSVVRGYNSPLHFGNGTRLTVT.

The table lists this clonotype with many counts. J is TRBJ1-2 and V is TRBV2; no clear D. CDR1 is SNHLY and CDR2 is FYNNEI in the germline V gene. This CDR3 has 14 amino acids. Trimming stripped 3 bases from V and 7 bases from J, with 15 bases between. CDR3 nucleotide sequence: TGTGCCAGCAGTGAGCCCCTGGCCATTCGTGGCTACACCTTC. The encoded protein is CASSEPLAIRGYTF.

At least ten counts were recorded for this clonotype. The chain couples TRBV28 to TRBJ2-7; D remains unclear. The CDR3 has 11 residues. Germline-derived CDR1 and CDR2 are MDHEN and SYDVKM. V was shortened by 4 bases and J by 7 bases, with 8 bases between the two germline ends. CDR3 nucleotides: TGTGCCAGCAGTTCCCTCAGAGAGCAGTACTTC. Its translation: CASSSLREQYF.

In this sample, this clonotype turned up many times. This chain links TRBV12-3 or TRBV12-4 with TRBJ1-2; no firm D call. V lost 5 bases, J lost 2 bases, and 15 bases lay in between. The CDR3 length is 15 residues. The CDR3 region has the DNA TGTGCCAGCAGTCCTTACCCAGAGGGAAACTATGGCTACACCTTC. Amino acid sequence: CASSPYPEGNYGYTF.

This clonotype was counted ten times or more. The V and J genes are TRBV5-1 and TRBJ2-7; weak D call: TRBD1 (6 bases). Trimming took 2 bases from V and 4 from J, leaving 19 bases between them. Germline CDR1 is SGHRS and CDR2 is YFSETQ. This CDR3 region has 16 residues. The CDR3 is CASSFGKWDTPYEQYF. In DNA, the CDR3 is TGCGCCAGCAGCTTTGGAAAATGGGACACCCCATACGAGCAGTACTTC.

Note on this clonotype: This sequence may be a read error, since a much larger clone differs from it by one base. The chain links TRBV7-8 to TRBJ2-5; D possibly corresponds to TRBD2 (5 bases). Germline CDR1 SGHVS, CDR2 FQNEAQ. CDR3 size: 13 residues. The CDR3, as DNA: TGTGTCAGCAGCTTAGAGGAGCGGGAGACCCAGTACTTC. Translation: CVSSLEERETQYF.

This clonotype came up many times. The chain is built from TRBV30 and TRBJ2-7; TRBD2 agrees at 10 bases. Trimming at V came to 0 bases and at J to 7 bases, leaving 3 bases not matched to a gene. Germline V lookup: CDR1 GTSNPN, CDR2 SVGIG (reference sequence). The CDR3 loop spans 13 amino acids. In DNA form, the CDR3 reads TGTGCCTGGAGTGTACAACTAGCGGGGGAGCAGTACTTC. It codes for CAWSVQLAGEQYF. The whole variable domain, remainder taken from reference TRBV30 and TRBJ2-7, is SQTIHQWPATLVQPVGSPLSLECTVEGTSNPNLYWYRQAAGRGLQLLFYSVGIGQISSEVPQNLSASRPQDRQFILSSKKLLLSDSGFYLCAWSVQLAGEQYFGPGTRLTVT.

This clonotype has a count of ten or more. The chain links TRBV20-1 to TRBJ1-2; D is undetermined. The CDR3 totals 11 residues. V was cut by 3 bases and J by 4 bases, with 6 bases left in between. Germline CDR1 DFQATT, CDR2 SNEGSKA (reference sequence). The CDR3 is CSARISYGYTF. The DNA for the CDR3 is TGCAGTGCTAGGATCAGCTATGGCTACACCTTC.

Ten or more counts support this clonotype. The chain combines TRBV4-2 with TRBJ2-5; maybe TRBD1 (6 bases). CDR1 and CDR2 from the germline V gene are LGHNA and YNFKEQ. The CDR3 is 15 amino acids. Trimming shortened V by 3 bases and J by 7 bases, and 18 bases separated the two germline ends. Here the CDR3 DNA reads TGTGCCAGCAGCCACACCCGAGAGGGGGACGCGACCCAGTACTTC. Its translation is CASSHTREGDATQYF.

This clonotype has at least ten counts. The chain couples TRBV13 to TRBJ2-5; TRBD2 matches at 10 bases. With V trimmed by 5 bases and J by 5 bases, 11 bases remained unmatched. There are 16 residues in the CDR3. Germline V lookup: CDR1 PRHDT, CDR2 FYEKMQ (reference sequence). CDR3 sequence (DNA): TGTGCCAGCAGCACTACTAGCGGGATAGGTATGGAGACCCAGTACTTC. Translated, it gives CASSTTSGIGMETQYF.

The chain uses TRBV12-3 or TRBV12-4 and TRBJ2-7; 8 nucleotides line up with TRBD1. There are 15 residues in the CDR3. The V gene end was trimmed by 4 bases and the J gene end by 6 bases; junction bases not matched to a gene: 11. The CDR3 spells CASSWTGTGQIEQYF. In DNA, the CDR3 is TGTGCCAGCAGTTGGACCGGGACAGGTCAGATCGAGCAGTACTTC.

In the case of this clonotype: A much more abundant neighbour one base away suggests this may be a read error. The genes are TRBV6-5 and TRBJ1-5; tentative D call: TRBD1 (6 bases). This CDR3 contains 14 residues. CDR1 MNHEY and CDR2 SVGAGI come from the germline V gene. DNA for the CDR3: TGTGCCAGCAGTGACTCAGGGGGCAATCAGCCCCAGCATTTT. This codes for CASSDSGGNQPQHF.

This clonotype turned up a few times. The chain has TRBV7-9 and TRBJ2-6; 8 nucleotides match TRBD1. J was trimmed by 10 bases and V by 4 bases; bases with no gene match: 3. The CDR3 runs to 13 residues. Per the germline V gene, CDR1 is SEHNR and CDR2 is FQNEAQ (reference sequence). The CDR3 DNA reads as TGTGCCAGCAGCTGGGGACAGGAGAACGTCCTGACTTTC. Its protein is CASSWGQENVLTF.

This clonotype has a count of ten or more. This chain uses TRBV6-5 with TRBJ2-7; D is ambiguous. Germline values: CDR1 MNHEY, CDR2 SVGAGI. Trimming pared 4 bases from V and 3 bases from J, leaving 13 bases between. The CDR3 is 14 amino acids. In DNA form, the CDR3 reads TGTGCCAGCAGTTCGACGGACGGGCGCTACGAGCAGTACTTC. Its protein is CASSSTDGRYEQYF.

The chain links TRBV5-1 to TRBJ2-7; tentatively, D is TRBD1 (5 bases). The CDR3 is made up of 15 amino acids. Trimming shortened V by 0 bases and J by 2 bases, and 12 bases separated the two germline ends. Germline CDR1 is SGHRS and CDR2 is YFSETQ. The CDR3 spells CASSLGTRVAYEQYF. CDR3 nucleotides: TGCGCCAGCAGCTTGGGGACAAGGGTGGCCTACGAGCAGTACTTC.

This clonotype came up many times. The genes are TRBV6-4 and TRBJ2-5, with D tentatively TRBD2 (5 bases). CDR3 length: 12 residues. Germline V gene data show CDR1 as MRHNA and CDR2 as SNTAGT. The germline V and J ends were trimmed by 7 bases and 5 bases, with 11 bases remaining between them. The CDR3 region is CASIGPGETQYF. The CDR3 nucleotides read TGTGCCAGCATTGGCCCGGGGGAGACCCAGTACTTC.

This clonotype appeared a few times. This chain connects TRBV6-4 to TRBJ1-5; D is uncertain. The germline CDR1 and CDR2 sequences are MRHNA and SNTAGT. V was clipped by 3 bases and J by 6 bases, with 9 bases between them. The CDR3 contains 13 residues. The CDR3 nucleotides are TGTGCCAGCAGTGAAAGTCGGCTTCAGCCCCAGCATTTT. This gives the protein CASSESRLQPQHF.